This entry is about one TCR beta chain. This CDR3 is 18 amino acids long. V dropped 0 bases and J dropped 9 bases, with 24 bases sitting between them. CDR1 is SGHDN and CDR2 is FVKESK in the germline V gene. These data belong to a study of blood T cell repertoires in COVID-19. Some clones are missing from TCRdb's copy, which holds only in-frame ones; the method was immunoSEQ multiplex PCR. Here the sample spans 450,000 or so clones, roughly 89% being singletons. The source material was peripheral blood. This sequence joins TRBV14 and TRBJ1-5, with a tentative D call TRBD1 (6 bases). This clonotype originated in a man younger than 35 with COVID-19, enrolled during active disease. In DNA, the CDR3 is TGTGCCAGCAGCCAAGAGAGGGACCCGCAGGGGATTAATTTGCCCCAGCATTTT. This encodes CASSQERDPQGINLPQHF.